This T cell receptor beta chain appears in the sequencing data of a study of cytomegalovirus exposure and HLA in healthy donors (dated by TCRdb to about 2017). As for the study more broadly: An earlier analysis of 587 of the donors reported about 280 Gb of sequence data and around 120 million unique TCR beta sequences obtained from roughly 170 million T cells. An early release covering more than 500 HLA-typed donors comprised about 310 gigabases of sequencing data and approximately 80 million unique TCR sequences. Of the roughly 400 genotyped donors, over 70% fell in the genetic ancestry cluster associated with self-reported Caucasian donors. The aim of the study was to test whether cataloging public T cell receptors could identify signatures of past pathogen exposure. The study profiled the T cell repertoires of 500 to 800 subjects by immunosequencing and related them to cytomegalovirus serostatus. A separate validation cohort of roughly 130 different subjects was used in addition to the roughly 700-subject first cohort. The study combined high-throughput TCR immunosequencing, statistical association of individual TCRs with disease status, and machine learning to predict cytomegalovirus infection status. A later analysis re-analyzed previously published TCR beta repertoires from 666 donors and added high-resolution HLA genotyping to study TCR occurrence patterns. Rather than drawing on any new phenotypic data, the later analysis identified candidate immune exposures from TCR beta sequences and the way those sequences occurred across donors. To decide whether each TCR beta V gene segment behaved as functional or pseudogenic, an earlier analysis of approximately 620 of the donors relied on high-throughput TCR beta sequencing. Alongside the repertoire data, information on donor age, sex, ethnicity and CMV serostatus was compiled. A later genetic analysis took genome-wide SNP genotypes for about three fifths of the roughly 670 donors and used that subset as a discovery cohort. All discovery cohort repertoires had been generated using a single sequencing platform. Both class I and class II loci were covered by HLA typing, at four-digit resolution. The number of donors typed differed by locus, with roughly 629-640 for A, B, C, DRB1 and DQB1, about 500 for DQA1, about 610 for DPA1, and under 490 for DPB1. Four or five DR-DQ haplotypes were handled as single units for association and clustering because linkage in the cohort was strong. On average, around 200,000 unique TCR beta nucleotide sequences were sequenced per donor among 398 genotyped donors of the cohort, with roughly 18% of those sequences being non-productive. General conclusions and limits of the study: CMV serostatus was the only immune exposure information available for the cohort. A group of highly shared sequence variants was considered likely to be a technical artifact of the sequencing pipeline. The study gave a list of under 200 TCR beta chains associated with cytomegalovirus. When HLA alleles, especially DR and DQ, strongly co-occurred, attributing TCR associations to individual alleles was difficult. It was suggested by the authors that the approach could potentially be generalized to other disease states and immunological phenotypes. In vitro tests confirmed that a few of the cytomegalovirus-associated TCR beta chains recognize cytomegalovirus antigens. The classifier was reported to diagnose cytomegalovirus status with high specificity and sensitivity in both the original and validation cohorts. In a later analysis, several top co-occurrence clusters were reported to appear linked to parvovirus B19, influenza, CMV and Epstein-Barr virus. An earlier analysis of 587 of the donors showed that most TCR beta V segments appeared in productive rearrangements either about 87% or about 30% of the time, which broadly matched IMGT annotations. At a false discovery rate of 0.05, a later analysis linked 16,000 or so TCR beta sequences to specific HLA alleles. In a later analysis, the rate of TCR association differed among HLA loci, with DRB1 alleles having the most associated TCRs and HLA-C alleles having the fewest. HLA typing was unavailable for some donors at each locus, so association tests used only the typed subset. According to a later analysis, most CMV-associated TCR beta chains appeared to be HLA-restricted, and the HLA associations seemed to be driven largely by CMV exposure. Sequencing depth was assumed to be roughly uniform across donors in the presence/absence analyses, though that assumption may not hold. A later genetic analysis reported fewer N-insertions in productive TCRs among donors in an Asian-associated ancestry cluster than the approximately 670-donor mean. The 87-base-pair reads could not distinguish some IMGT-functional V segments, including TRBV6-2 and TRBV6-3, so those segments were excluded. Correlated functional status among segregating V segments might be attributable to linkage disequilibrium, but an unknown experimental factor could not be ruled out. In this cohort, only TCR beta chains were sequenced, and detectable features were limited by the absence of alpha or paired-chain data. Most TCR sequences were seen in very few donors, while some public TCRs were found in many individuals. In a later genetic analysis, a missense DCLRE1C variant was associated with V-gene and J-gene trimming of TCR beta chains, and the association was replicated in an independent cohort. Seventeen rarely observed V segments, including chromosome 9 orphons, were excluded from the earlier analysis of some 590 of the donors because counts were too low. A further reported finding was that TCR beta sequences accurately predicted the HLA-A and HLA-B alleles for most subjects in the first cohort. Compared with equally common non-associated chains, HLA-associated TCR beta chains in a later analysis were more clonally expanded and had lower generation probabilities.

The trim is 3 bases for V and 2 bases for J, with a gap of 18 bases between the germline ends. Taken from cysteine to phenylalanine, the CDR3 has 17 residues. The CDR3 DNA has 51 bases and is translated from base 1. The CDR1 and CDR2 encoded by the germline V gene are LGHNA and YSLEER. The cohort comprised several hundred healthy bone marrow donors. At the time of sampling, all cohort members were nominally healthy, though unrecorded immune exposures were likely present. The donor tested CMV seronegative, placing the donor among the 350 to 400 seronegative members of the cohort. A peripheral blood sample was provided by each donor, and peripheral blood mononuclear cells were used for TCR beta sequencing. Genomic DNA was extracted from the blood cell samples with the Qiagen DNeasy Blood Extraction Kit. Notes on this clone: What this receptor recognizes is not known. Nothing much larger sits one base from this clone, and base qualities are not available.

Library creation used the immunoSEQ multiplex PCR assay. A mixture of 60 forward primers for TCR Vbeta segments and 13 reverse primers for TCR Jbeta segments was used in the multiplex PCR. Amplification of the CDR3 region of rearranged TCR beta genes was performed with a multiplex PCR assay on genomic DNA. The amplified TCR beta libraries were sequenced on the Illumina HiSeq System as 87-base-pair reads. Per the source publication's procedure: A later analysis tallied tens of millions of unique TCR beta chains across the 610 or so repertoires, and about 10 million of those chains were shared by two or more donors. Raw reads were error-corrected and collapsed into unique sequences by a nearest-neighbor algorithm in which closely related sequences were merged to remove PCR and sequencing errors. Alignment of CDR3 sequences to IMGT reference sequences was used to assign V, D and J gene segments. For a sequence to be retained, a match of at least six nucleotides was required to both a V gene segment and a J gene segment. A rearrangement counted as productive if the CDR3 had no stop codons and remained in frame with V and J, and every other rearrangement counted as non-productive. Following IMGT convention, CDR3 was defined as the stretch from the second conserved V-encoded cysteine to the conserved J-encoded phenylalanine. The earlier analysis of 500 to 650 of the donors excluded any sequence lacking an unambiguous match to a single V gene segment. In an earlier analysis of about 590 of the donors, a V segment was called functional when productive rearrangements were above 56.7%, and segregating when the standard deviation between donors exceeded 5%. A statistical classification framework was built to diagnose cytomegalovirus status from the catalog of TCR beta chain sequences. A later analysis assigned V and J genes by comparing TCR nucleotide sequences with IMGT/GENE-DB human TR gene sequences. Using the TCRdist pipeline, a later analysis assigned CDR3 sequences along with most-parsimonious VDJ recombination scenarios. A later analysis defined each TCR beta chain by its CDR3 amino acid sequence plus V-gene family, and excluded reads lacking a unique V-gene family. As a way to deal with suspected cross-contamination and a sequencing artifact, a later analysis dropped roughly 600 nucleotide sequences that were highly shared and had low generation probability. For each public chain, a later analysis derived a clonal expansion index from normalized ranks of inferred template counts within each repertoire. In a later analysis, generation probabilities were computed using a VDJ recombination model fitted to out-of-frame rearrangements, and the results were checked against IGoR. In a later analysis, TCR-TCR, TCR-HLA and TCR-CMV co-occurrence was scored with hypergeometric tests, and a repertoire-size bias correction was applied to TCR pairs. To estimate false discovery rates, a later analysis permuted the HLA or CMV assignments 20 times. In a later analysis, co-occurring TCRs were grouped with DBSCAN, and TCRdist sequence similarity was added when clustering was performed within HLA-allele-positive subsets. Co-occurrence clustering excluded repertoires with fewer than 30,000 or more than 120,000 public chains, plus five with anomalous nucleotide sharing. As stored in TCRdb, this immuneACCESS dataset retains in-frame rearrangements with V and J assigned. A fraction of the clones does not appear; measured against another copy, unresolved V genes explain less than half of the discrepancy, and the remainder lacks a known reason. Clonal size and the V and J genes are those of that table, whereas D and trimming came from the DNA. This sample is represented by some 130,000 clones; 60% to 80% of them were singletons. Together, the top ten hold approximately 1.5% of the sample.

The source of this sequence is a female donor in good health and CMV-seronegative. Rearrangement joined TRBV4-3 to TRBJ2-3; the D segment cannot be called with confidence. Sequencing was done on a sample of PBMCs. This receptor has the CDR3 CASSHEVPGASTDTQYF. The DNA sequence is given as TGCGCCAGCAGCCACGAGGTCCCCGGTGCGTCCACAGATACGCAGTATTTT.